This T cell receptor beta chain comes out of a study of T cells after yellow fever vaccination (dated by TCRdb to between 2018 and 2021). Regarding the complete study: The SMART-Seq v4 Ultra Low Input RNA kit was used to prepare libraries from fractions with low cell numbers. To track T-cell clones before and after primary and booster YFV17D yellow fever vaccination, bulk TCR alpha and beta repertoires were sequenced longitudinally. The cohort comprised two healthy male donors, one aged 18 to 30 and one aged 30 to 40 years. Blood was collected at multiple timepoints before and after primary and secondary immunization, and bulk PBMC replicates and cell subsets were isolated. Here is what the overall study found, with its caveats: A small fraction of clonotypes appeared in both the CD4 and CD8 compartments, likely as a result of convergent recombination. Because abundant contaminating clonotypes from the bulk population could be contained in FACS-sorted repertoires, computational filtering was required. Compared with the primary T-cell response, the secondary T-cell response was weaker but faster, peaking on day 5 rather than day 15. After the booster, most clones that had expanded after primary vaccination were detected again (about 95% of CD4 and around nine tenths of CD8), suggesting broad maintenance of memory. Because only a couple of donors were included in the study, the extent to which the findings can be generalized is limited.

The treatment or condition label here, explained by the study, means: live attenuated yellow fever vaccine strain. PBMCs were isolated from peripheral blood using a standard Ficoll-Paque protocol. CD4 and CD8 T-cell fractions were isolated with Dynabeads CD4 and CD8 positive selection kits. RNA was extracted with TriZol from bulk PBMCs, CD4 and CD8 fractions, and dextramer-positive and dextramer-negative fractions. For sequencing, an Illumina NovaSeq 6000 was employed. TCR cDNA was synthesized by 5'RACE template switching, which introduced a universal primer site and unique molecular identifiers. cDNA synthesis was primed from both the TCR alpha and TCR beta constant segments. Libraries were amplified in two PCR steps, with sample barcodes and sequencing adapters added in the second step. Sequencing of libraries was done on Illumina HiSeq 2500 (2x100 bp) or NovaSeq (2x150 bp). In the authors' own workflow: MIGEC was used to demultiplex reads and collapse the reads into UMI consensus sequences, and MiXCR was used for V(D)J alignment. Clonotypes responding to the vaccine were identified with edgeR on replicate PBMC samples, with the criteria of FDR below 0.01 and a log2 fold change above 5 up to day 15. CD4 or CD8 identity was assigned to each bulk clonotype according to whether the clonotype was present at higher abundance in the sequenced CD4 repertoire or the sequenced CD8 repertoire. TCRdb redid the processing of the public reads, applying fastp at Q25 and MiXCR, and retained in-frame beta chains. Duplicate CDR3 protein sequences are folded into a single record with the most common DNA and genes. The V and J calls were not made by the authors but by TCRdb's processing. Recorded for this sample are 300,000 or so distinct CDR3 sequences; less than 9.5% of them occurred a single time. The ten largest clones take up about 3% of the sample.

Trimming costs V 0 bases and J 5 bases, and their ends lie 1 base apart. The CDR3 runs 11 residues from the cysteine to the phenylalanine. Just the 33-base CDR3 DNA is kept, in frame starting at base 1. CDR1 and CDR2 (ENHRY, SYGVKD) derive from the germline V gene. The table lists this clonotype with many counts. Its antigen remains unidentified. No quality values exist for individual bases; no much larger clone is one base distant. This receptor was identified in a man younger than 35 who received the YFV17D yellow fever vaccine. The receptor chain draws on TRBV10-3 and TRBJ2-5; confidence is insufficient to name the D gene. Source: CD4+ T cells sorted from PBMCs, taken 5 days after the yellow fever booster vaccination. The DNA reads TGTGCCATCAGTGAGTCGGAGACCCAGTACTTC. Its translation reads: CAISESETQYF.